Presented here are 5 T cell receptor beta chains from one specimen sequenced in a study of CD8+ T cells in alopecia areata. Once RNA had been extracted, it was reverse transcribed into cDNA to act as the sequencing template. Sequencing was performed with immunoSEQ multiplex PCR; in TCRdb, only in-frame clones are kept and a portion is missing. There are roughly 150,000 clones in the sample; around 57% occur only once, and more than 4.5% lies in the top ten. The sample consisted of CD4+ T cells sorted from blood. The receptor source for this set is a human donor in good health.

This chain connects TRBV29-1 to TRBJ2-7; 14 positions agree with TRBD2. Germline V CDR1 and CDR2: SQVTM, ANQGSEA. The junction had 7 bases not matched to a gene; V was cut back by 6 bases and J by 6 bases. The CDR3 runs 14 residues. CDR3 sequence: CSVAWTSGRFEQYF. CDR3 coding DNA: TGCAGCGTAGCCTGGACTAGCGGGAGGTTCGAGCAGTACTTC.

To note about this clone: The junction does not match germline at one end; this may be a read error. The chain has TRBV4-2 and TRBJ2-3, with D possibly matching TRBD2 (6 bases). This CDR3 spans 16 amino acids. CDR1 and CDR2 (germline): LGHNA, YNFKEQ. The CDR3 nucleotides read TGTGCCAGCAGCGAAGACCCGGGAGTGGGCACAGATACGCAGTATTTT. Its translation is CASSEDPGVGTDTQYF.

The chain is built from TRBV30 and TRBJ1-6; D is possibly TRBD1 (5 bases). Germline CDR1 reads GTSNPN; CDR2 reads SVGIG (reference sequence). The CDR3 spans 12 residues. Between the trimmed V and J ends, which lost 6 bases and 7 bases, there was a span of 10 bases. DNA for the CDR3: TGTGCCTGTAGGCCAGGGAATTCACCCCTCCACTTT. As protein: CACRPGNSPLHF.

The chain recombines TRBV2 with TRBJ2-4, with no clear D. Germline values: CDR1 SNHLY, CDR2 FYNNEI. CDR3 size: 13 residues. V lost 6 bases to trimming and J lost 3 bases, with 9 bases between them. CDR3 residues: CASSADGKNIQYF. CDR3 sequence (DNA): TGTGCCAGCAGCGCCGACGGCAAAAACATTCAGTACTTC.

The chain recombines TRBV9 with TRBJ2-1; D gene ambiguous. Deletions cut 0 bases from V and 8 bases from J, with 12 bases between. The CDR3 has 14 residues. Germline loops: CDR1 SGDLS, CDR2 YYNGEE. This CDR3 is CASSVVDSRDEQFF. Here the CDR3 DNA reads TGTGCCAGCAGCGTAGTGGATAGCCGCGATGAGCAGTTCTTC.